A selection of T cell receptor beta chains follows, all from one sample in a study of CD8 T cells in Susac syndrome. TCRdb reanalysed the immunoSEQ multiplex PCR reads using MiXCR and keeps one entry per CDR3 protein. The top ten clones hold about 0.096% of a sample with about 200,000 distinct CDR3 sequences, more than 90% of them seen once. The sample taken for sequencing was CD4+ T cells from PBMCs. These receptors originate from a human donor with multiple sclerosis. The CDR3 runs from the conserved cysteine through the conserved F or W. The order of the fields is V gene, clone size, D gene, J gene, CDR3 length, CDR3 DNA, CDR3 protein. A D gene is named only where the DNA matches it firmly. Only some rows state a clone size, as once, few, many or a class for expanded clones.

V: TRBV5-6
size: .
D: .
J: TRBJ1-1
length: 12
DNA: TGTGCCAGCAGCTTGGCCGGGGACGAAGCTTTCTTT
CDR3: CASSLAGDEAFF

V: TRBV5-6
size: .
D: .
J: TRBJ1-2
length: 14
DNA: TGTGCCAGCAGACCCCGTCGGGATCCATATGGCTACACCTTC
CDR3: CASRPRRDPYGYTF

V: TRBV20-1
size: once
D: .
J: TRBJ1-5
length: 11
DNA: TGCAGTGTGGGGAACCACGGACCCCAGCATTTT
CDR3: CSVGNHGPQHF

V: TRBV3-1
size: .
D: TRBD1
J: TRBJ1-6
length: 13
DNA: TGTGCCAGCAACGGACAGGGTTATTCACCCCTCCACTTT
CDR3: CASNGQGYSPLHF

V: TRBV30
size: .
D: TRBD2
J: TRBJ2-5
length: 15
DNA: TGTGCCTGGAGTGCACTTGGGACTAGTCAAGAGACCCAGTACTTC
CDR3: CAWSALGTSQETQYF

V: TRBV12-3/TRBV12-4
size: .
D: TRBD2
J: TRBJ2-1
length: 16
DNA: TGTGCCAGCAGTCCCTCTTGGGCGGGAGCCTACAATGAGCAGTTCTTC
CDR3: CASSPSWAGAYNEQFF

V: TRBV30
size: .
D: .
J: TRBJ2-7
length: 13
DNA: TGTGCCTGGAGTGTACAGGGACTCTACGAGCAGTACTTC
CDR3: CAWSVQGLYEQYF

V: TRBV11-1
size: .
D: TRBD2
J: TRBJ2-1
length: 17
DNA: TGTGCCAGCAGCCCGGGAGGGGCCGGACTAGCGGACAATGAGCAGTTCTTC
CDR3: CASSPGGAGLADNEQFF

V: TRBV2
size: once
D: .
J: TRBJ2-3
length: 13
DNA: TGTGCCAGCAGTGTCACTCGGGGAGATACGCAGTATTTT
CDR3: CASSVTRGDTQYF

V: TRBV12-3/TRBV12-4
size: .
D: .
J: TRBJ1-2
length: 12
DNA: TGTGCCAGCACCCTACCCCACGGGCCTTACACCTTC
CDR3: CASTLPHGPYTF

V: TRBV20-1
size: once
D: .
J: TRBJ1-5
length: 12
DNA: TGCAGTGCTAGACAGCGTGATCAGCCCCAGCATTTT
CDR3: CSARQRDQPQHF

V: TRBV3-1
size: .
D: .
J: TRBJ2-2
length: 13
DNA: TGTGCCAGCAGCCAAGGGGCTACCGGGGAGCTGTTTTTT
CDR3: CASSQGATGELFF

V: TRBV7-9
size: .
D: .
J: TRBJ1-1
length: 11
DNA: TGTGCCAGCTTTACAGGGCAACAAGCTTTCTTT
CDR3: CASFTGQQAFF

V: TRBV29-1
size: .
D: .
J: TRBJ2-3
length: 14
DNA: TGCAGCGTTGAAGGATCTGGGGGTGGGGATACGCAGTATTTT
CDR3: CSVEGSGGGDTQYF

V: TRBV20-1
size: .
D: TRBD2
J: TRBJ2-5
length: 15
DNA: TGCAGTGCTCCTACTAGCGGGAGGGGTCAAGAGACCCAGTACTTC
CDR3: CSAPTSGRGQETQYF

V: TRBV12-3/TRBV12-4
size: .
D: .
J: TRBJ2-3
length: 13
DNA: TGTGCCAGCAGTCTTTGGCTGGGGGAGGCGCAGTATTTT
CDR3: CASSLWLGEAQYF

V: TRBV27
size: .
D: .
J: TRBJ2-3
length: 17
DNA: TGTGCCAGCAGTTTATATGCTTCGGGGCAAAGCACAGATACGCAGTATTTT
CDR3: CASSLYASGQSTDTQYF

V: TRBV7-9
size: .
D: .
J: TRBJ2-5
length: 13
DNA: TGTGCCAGCAGCCTAGGACACGAGGGGACCCAGTACTTC
CDR3: CASSLGHEGTQYF

V: TRBV24-1
size: .
D: .
J: TRBJ2-3
length: 14
DNA: TGTGCCACCAGTGCCTACTCTAGCACAGATACGCAGTATTTT
CDR3: CATSAYSSTDTQYF

V: TRBV14
size: .
D: .
J: TRBJ1-1
length: 14
DNA: TGTGCCAGCAGCTACTCATTGGGCGGCACTGAAGCTTTCTTT
CDR3: CASSYSLGGTEAFF

V: TRBV11-2
size: .
D: .
J: TRBJ2-1
length: 15
DNA: TGTGCCAGCAGCCGTAGGCCGGGGGCCTACAATGAGCAGTTCTTC
CDR3: CASSRRPGAYNEQFF

V: TRBV9
size: .
D: TRBD2
J: TRBJ2-5
length: 16
DNA: TGTGCCAGCAGCGTAATCCCTAGCGGTTCCCTAGAGACCCAGTACTTC
CDR3: CASSVIPSGSLETQYF

V: TRBV5-1
size: .
D: TRBD1
J: TRBJ1-2
length: 14
DNA: TGCGCCAGCAGCAGGGACAGACCCGAGGATGGCTACACCTTC
CDR3: CASSRDRPEDGYTF

V: TRBV12-3/TRBV12-4
size: .
D: .
J: TRBJ1-1
length: 13
DNA: TGTGCCAGCGGAAAAACCTTGGGGACTGAAGCTTTCTTT
CDR3: CASGKTLGTEAFF

V: TRBV18
size: .
D: .
J: TRBJ2-3
length: 12
DNA: TGTGCCAGCCAATCACAGGGTGATACGCAGTATTTT
CDR3: CASQSQGDTQYF

V: TRBV30
size: .
D: .
J: TRBJ1-2
length: 11
DNA: TGTGCCTGGAGTCTGACCCGGGGCTACACCTTC
CDR3: CAWSLTRGYTF

V: TRBV24-1
size: .
D: .
J: TRBJ1-2
length: 12
DNA: TGTGCCACCAGTGATGGGGCGTATGGCTACACCTTC
CDR3: CATSDGAYGYTF

V: TRBV12-3/TRBV12-4
size: .
D: TRBD2
J: TRBJ2-3
length: 15
DNA: TGTGCCAGCAGTTTTGGGACTAGCGCACCGGATACGCAGTATTTT
CDR3: CASSFGTSAPDTQYF

V: TRBV12-3/TRBV12-4
size: .
D: .
J: TRBJ1-2
length: 14
DNA: TGTGCCAGCGGCCAGGCAGGAGTTAACTATGGCTACACCTTC
CDR3: CASGQAGVNYGYTF

V: TRBV5-1
size: .
D: TRBD2
J: TRBJ2-7
length: 17
DNA: TGCGCCAGCAGGCCCCTCGTGGAGCGGGATGCCCACCGCGAGCAGTACTTC
CDR3: CASRPLVERDAHREQYF

V: TRBV19
size: .
D: TRBD1
J: TRBJ1-2
length: 15
DNA: TGTGCCAGTATGGCTACCGGGACAGTGAACTATGGCTACACCTTC
CDR3: CASMATGTVNYGYTF

V: TRBV2
size: .
D: .
J: TRBJ2-1
length: 13
DNA: TGTGCCAGCAGCCAGGGGGGCCACAATGAGCAGTTCTTC
CDR3: CASSQGGHNEQFF